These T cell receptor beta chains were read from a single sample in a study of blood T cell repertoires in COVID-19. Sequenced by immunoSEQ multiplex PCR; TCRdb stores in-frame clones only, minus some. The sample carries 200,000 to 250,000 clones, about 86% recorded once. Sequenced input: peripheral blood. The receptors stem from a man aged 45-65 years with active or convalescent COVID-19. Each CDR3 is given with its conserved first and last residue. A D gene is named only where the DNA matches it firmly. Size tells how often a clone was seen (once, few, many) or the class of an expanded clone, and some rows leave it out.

CDR3 DNA: TGTGCCAGTCGACTCACTAGCGGCACAGATACGCAGTATTTT; CDR3 protein: CASRLTSGTDTQYF; J gene: TRBJ2-3; clone size: -; V gene: TRBV19; D gene: TRBD2
CDR3 DNA: TGTGCCAGCAGCCCGGGTAGGGGAGAAGCTTTCTTT; CDR3 protein: CASSPGRGEAFF; J gene: TRBJ1-1; clone size: few; V gene: TRBV5-5; D gene: -
CDR3 DNA: TGTGCCAGCAGCTCCATTCGGGATCAGCCCCAGCATTTT; CDR3 protein: CASSSIRDQPQHF; J gene: TRBJ1-5; clone size: -; V gene: TRBV7-2; D gene: -
CDR3 DNA: TGTGCCAGCAGCCAAGTAGGACGGGACAGAGATACGCAGTATTTT; CDR3 protein: CASSQVGRDRDTQYF; J gene: TRBJ2-3; clone size: -; V gene: TRBV14; D gene: TRBD1
CDR3 DNA: TGTGCCAGCTCACCAGGGGCGGACACTGAAGCTTTCTTT; CDR3 protein: CASSPGADTEAFF; J gene: TRBJ1-1; clone size: few; V gene: TRBV18; D gene: -
CDR3 DNA: TGCGCCAGCAGCCAAGGACTAGCGGGGGAGAATGAGCAGTTCTTC; CDR3 protein: CASSQGLAGENEQFF; J gene: TRBJ2-1; clone size: -; V gene: TRBV4-1; D gene: TRBD2
CDR3 DNA: TGTGCCAGCAGTGTACAGGGAGGGGGCTACACCTTC; CDR3 protein: CASSVQGGGYTF; J gene: TRBJ1-2; clone size: once; V gene: TRBV28; D gene: -
CDR3 DNA: TGTGCCTGGAGTGCCCTAGCGGGGCCCCCCTACAATGAGCAGTTCTTC; CDR3 protein: CAWSALAGPPYNEQFF; J gene: TRBJ2-1; clone size: -; V gene: TRBV30; D gene: TRBD2
CDR3 DNA: TGTGCCAGCAGTTATTGGCCCGGGCAGGGGGCTGACGAGCAGTACTTC; CDR3 protein: CASSYWPGQGADEQYF; J gene: TRBJ2-7; clone size: -; V gene: TRBV6-5; D gene: TRBD1
CDR3 DNA: TGTGCCAGCAGCCCCCACGTTGGGAGTGGGGAGCTGTTTTTT; CDR3 protein: CASSPHVGSGELFF; J gene: TRBJ2-2; clone size: -; V gene: TRBV11-3; D gene: -
CDR3 DNA: TGTGCCAGCAGTTCGACTAGCTTGTATGAGCAGTTCTTC; CDR3 protein: CASSSTSLYEQFF; J gene: TRBJ2-1; clone size: -; V gene: TRBV6-5; D gene: TRBD2
CDR3 DNA: TGCGCCAGCAGCTACGAGTTCATGAACACTGAAGCTTTCTTT; CDR3 protein: CASSYEFMNTEAFF; J gene: TRBJ1-1; clone size: few; V gene: TRBV5-1; D gene: -
CDR3 DNA: TGTGCCAGCAGCCACAGCGGGGGGGGATACAATGAGCAGTTCTTC; CDR3 protein: CASSHSGGGYNEQFF; J gene: TRBJ2-1; clone size: once; V gene: TRBV3-1/TRBV3-2; D gene: TRBD2
CDR3 DNA: TGTGCCAGCAGCACAGCCGGACAGGGGGGCTATGGCTACACCTTC; CDR3 protein: CASSTAGQGGYGYTF; J gene: TRBJ1-2; clone size: -; V gene: TRBV7-2; D gene: TRBD1
CDR3 DNA: TGTGCCAGCTCACTTAGGGACAGCGATTCACCCCTCCACTTT; CDR3 protein: CASSLRDSDSPLHF; J gene: TRBJ1-6; clone size: -; V gene: TRBV18; D gene: TRBD1
CDR3 DNA: TGCGCCAGCAGCTTGGGACAGGGGGCCTACAATGAGCAGTTCTTC; CDR3 protein: CASSLGQGAYNEQFF; J gene: TRBJ2-1; clone size: -; V gene: TRBV5-1; D gene: TRBD1
CDR3 DNA: TGTGCCAGCAGTTACACCCGACGGAGCTCCTATAATTCACCCCTCCACTTT; CDR3 protein: CASSYTRRSSYNSPLHF; J gene: TRBJ1-6; clone size: -; V gene: TRBV27; D gene: -
CDR3 DNA: TGTGCCAGCTCACCACGCGAATTTTCCTACGAGCAGTACTTC; CDR3 protein: CASSPREFSYEQYF; J gene: TRBJ2-7; clone size: -; V gene: TRBV18; D gene: -
CDR3 DNA: TGTGCCAGCAGCTTAGAGCACAGGCGCTACAATGAGCAGTTCTTC; CDR3 protein: CASSLEHRRYNEQFF; J gene: TRBJ2-1; clone size: once; V gene: TRBV7-3; D gene: -
CDR3 DNA: TGTGCCAGCAGCTTAACAGAAAACATTCAGTACTTC; CDR3 protein: CASSLTENIQYF; J gene: TRBJ2-4; clone size: -; V gene: TRBV11-2; D gene: -
CDR3 DNA: TGTGCCAGCAGTTACCCAGGGGGGCAGAGTCCCCCTGAAGCTTTCTTT; CDR3 protein: CASSYPGGQSPPEAFF; J gene: TRBJ1-1; clone size: few; V gene: TRBV6-5; D gene: TRBD1
CDR3 DNA: TGCGCCAGCAGCCTCTTGACAGGGGGAGCTTCACCCCTCCACTTT; CDR3 protein: CASSLLTGGASPLHF; J gene: TRBJ1-6; clone size: -; V gene: TRBV4-3; D gene: TRBD1
CDR3 DNA: TGTGCCAGCTCGCTAAGGGGGACTGGGGCCAACGTCCTGACTTTC; CDR3 protein: CASSLRGTGANVLTF; J gene: TRBJ2-6; clone size: -; V gene: TRBV18; D gene: -
CDR3 DNA: TGTGCCAGCAGCTTCGTCGGGTCTGGCTCCTACAATGAGCAGTTCTTC; CDR3 protein: CASSFVGSGSYNEQFF; J gene: TRBJ2-1; clone size: -; V gene: TRBV7-2; D gene: -
CDR3 DNA: TGCGCCAGCAGTGAGGGGGCCTATGGCTACACCTTC; CDR3 protein: CASSEGAYGYTF; J gene: TRBJ1-2; clone size: few; V gene: TRBV10-2; D gene: -
CDR3 DNA: TGTGCCAGCAGCCAAGGGACAGCCTACAATGAGCAGTTCTTC; CDR3 protein: CASSQGTAYNEQFF; J gene: TRBJ2-1; clone size: once; V gene: TRBV3-1/TRBV3-2; D gene: -
CDR3 DNA: TGTGCCAGCAGCCTTGGCCGAGGTGCCGTCACAGATACGCAGTATTTT; CDR3 protein: CASSLGRGAVTDTQYF; J gene: TRBJ2-3; clone size: -; V gene: TRBV13; D gene: -
CDR3 DNA: TGTGCCATCAGGGGACTCGAAACCTACGAGCAGTACTTC; CDR3 protein: CAIRGLETYEQYF; J gene: TRBJ2-7; clone size: -; V gene: TRBV10-3; D gene: -
CDR3 DNA: TGTGCCAGCAGCCCCGGCCGGGCGGGAGTAGAGACCCAGTACTTC; CDR3 protein: CASSPGRAGVETQYF; J gene: TRBJ2-5; clone size: -; V gene: TRBV7-3; D gene: TRBD2
CDR3 DNA: TGCAGCGTTGAAGATCTCTTAGCGGGATCGGGTACCCAAGAGACCCAGTACTTC; CDR3 protein: CSVEDLLAGSGTQETQYF; J gene: TRBJ2-5; clone size: few; V gene: TRBV29-1; D gene: TRBD2
CDR3 DNA: TGTGCCACCCAGGGATTCCCGAATCAGCCCCAGCATTTT; CDR3 protein: CATQGFPNQPQHF; J gene: TRBJ1-5; clone size: -; V gene: TRBV24-1; D gene: -
CDR3 DNA: TGTGCCAGCACCAAGGGCCAGGGCCATAACAATGAGCAGTTCTTC; CDR3 protein: CASTKGQGHNNEQFF; J gene: TRBJ2-1; clone size: -; V gene: TRBV3-1/TRBV3-2; D gene: -
CDR3 DNA: TGCAGCGGGGGACAGGGGACGAACTATGGCTACACCTTC; CDR3 protein: CSGGQGTNYGYTF; J gene: TRBJ1-2; clone size: -; V gene: TRBV29-1; D gene: TRBD1
CDR3 DNA: TGCGCCAGCAGCCAAGATAGTCAGGGGGATGGCTACACCTTC; CDR3 protein: CASSQDSQGDGYTF; J gene: TRBJ1-2; clone size: few; V gene: TRBV4-1; D gene: TRBD1
CDR3 DNA: TGTGCCAGCAGCTCGGGACTAGCGGTCTCTAGCACAGATACGCAGTATTTT; CDR3 protein: CASSSGLAVSSTDTQYF; J gene: TRBJ2-3; clone size: -; V gene: TRBV5-8; D gene: TRBD2
CDR3 DNA: TGTGCCAGCAGCCAAGATAGGACTAGCGGACCCTACGAGCAGTACTTC; CDR3 protein: CASSQDRTSGPYEQYF; J gene: TRBJ2-7; clone size: -; V gene: TRBV14; D gene: TRBD2
CDR3 DNA: TGTGCCTGGTCGGAACTTACAGGTTACCCTTCCGATGGCTACACCTTC; CDR3 protein: CAWSELTGYPSDGYTF; J gene: TRBJ1-2; clone size: -; V gene: TRBV30; D gene: -
CDR3 DNA: TGTGCCAGCAGCCCAAGGGGTTCCGGAAACACCATATATTTT; CDR3 protein: CASSPRGSGNTIYF; J gene: TRBJ1-3; clone size: -; V gene: TRBV11-2; D gene: -
CDR3 DNA: TGTGCCAGCAGTCGGAGGACAGGGGTGATCACTGAAGCTTTCTTT; CDR3 protein: CASSRRTGVITEAFF; J gene: TRBJ1-1; clone size: -; V gene: TRBV6-5; D gene: TRBD1
CDR3 DNA: TGTGCCAGCAGCCTCACGCCCCCGGGAAGCTCTGGGGCCAACGTCCTGACTTTC; CDR3 protein: CASSLTPPGSSGANVLTF; J gene: TRBJ2-6; clone size: -; V gene: TRBV4-2; D gene: -
CDR3 DNA: TGTGCCAGCAGTGAATCCGTCAGGGGATTTGGTGGCTACACCTTC; CDR3 protein: CASSESVRGFGGYTF; J gene: TRBJ1-2; clone size: few; V gene: TRBV25-1; D gene: -
CDR3 DNA: TGTGCTAGCAGCCTAAGCCCCGGACTAGCGGGGGGAGAGACCCAGTACTTC; CDR3 protein: CASSLSPGLAGGETQYF; J gene: TRBJ2-5; clone size: once; V gene: TRBV7-7; D gene: TRBD2
CDR3 DNA: TGTGCCTGGAGTTCTAAAGGACAGAACTATGGCTACACCTTC; CDR3 protein: CAWSSKGQNYGYTF; J gene: TRBJ1-2; clone size: -; V gene: TRBV30; D gene: -
CDR3 DNA: TGTGCCAGCAGTTTATCGTCCCCAGGCAGGGGGAAAGAGACCCAGTACTTC; CDR3 protein: CASSLSSPGRGKETQYF; J gene: TRBJ2-5; clone size: -; V gene: TRBV27; D gene: TRBD1
CDR3 DNA: TGTGCCAGCAGCGTAGACGGGAACCCTAATCAGCCCCAGCATTTT; CDR3 protein: CASSVDGNPNQPQHF; J gene: TRBJ1-5; clone size: few; V gene: TRBV9; D gene: -
CDR3 DNA: TGTGCCAGCAGCGACAGGGTCTCGGCTTTCTTT; CDR3 protein: CASSDRVSAFF; J gene: TRBJ1-1; clone size: -; V gene: TRBV5-4; D gene: TRBD1
CDR3 DNA: TGTGCCAGCAGCTTTCGAGGGACTAGCAGCTTCTACGAGCAGTACTTC; CDR3 protein: CASSFRGTSSFYEQYF; J gene: TRBJ2-7; clone size: -; V gene: TRBV5-8; D gene: TRBD2
CDR3 DNA: TGTGCCAGCAGTCCCCGATTGTGGGGGGGGCGAGCTAGCGGGAGAGCAGATACGCAGTATTTT; CDR3 protein: CASSPRLWGGRASGRADTQYF; J gene: TRBJ2-3; clone size: -; V gene: TRBV27; D gene: TRBD2
CDR3 DNA: TGTGCCAGCAGTTTATTGGACAGGCAGCCCCAGCATTTT; CDR3 protein: CASSLLDRQPQHF; J gene: TRBJ1-5; clone size: -; V gene: TRBV28; D gene: TRBD1
CDR3 DNA: TGTGCCAGCGGAACAGGGGGCAATCGCTACACCTTC; CDR3 protein: CASGTGGNRYTF; J gene: TRBJ1-2; clone size: -; V gene: TRBV27; D gene: TRBD1
CDR3 DNA: TGTGCCAGCAGTGACCCGCGGGGGGCCAACGTCCTGACTTTC; CDR3 protein: CASSDPRGANVLTF; J gene: TRBJ2-6; clone size: -; V gene: TRBV6-4; D gene: -
CDR3 DNA: TGTGCCAGCAGCCAATCCAGGGGGACAACTAATGAAAAACTGTTTTTT; CDR3 protein: CASSQSRGTTNEKLFF; J gene: TRBJ1-4; clone size: few; V gene: TRBV16; D gene: TRBD1
CDR3 DNA: TGTGCCAGCAGTACCCCTTTACAGGCCGATACGCAGTATTTT; CDR3 protein: CASSTPLQADTQYF; J gene: TRBJ2-3; clone size: -; V gene: TRBV25-1; D gene: -
CDR3 DNA: TGTGCCAGCAGCCAACAGGGACAGGATAATTCACCCCTCCACTTT; CDR3 protein: CASSQQGQDNSPLHF; J gene: TRBJ1-6; clone size: -; V gene: TRBV3-1/TRBV3-2; D gene: TRBD1
CDR3 DNA: TGTGCCAGCAAGACAGGGGGATATTCGCCCCAGCATTTT; CDR3 protein: CASKTGGYSPQHF; J gene: TRBJ1-5; clone size: -; V gene: TRBV28; D gene: TRBD1